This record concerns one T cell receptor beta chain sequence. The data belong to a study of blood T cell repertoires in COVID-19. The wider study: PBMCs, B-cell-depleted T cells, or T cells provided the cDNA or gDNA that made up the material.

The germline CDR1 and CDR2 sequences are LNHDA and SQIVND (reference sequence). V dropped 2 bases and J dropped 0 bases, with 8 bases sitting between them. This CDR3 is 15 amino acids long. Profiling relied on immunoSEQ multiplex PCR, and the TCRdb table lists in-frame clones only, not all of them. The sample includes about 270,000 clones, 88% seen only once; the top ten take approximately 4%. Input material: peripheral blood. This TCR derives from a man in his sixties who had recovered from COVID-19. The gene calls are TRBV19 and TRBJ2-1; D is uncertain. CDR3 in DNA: TGTGCCAGTAGTATAAGCCCAAGCTCCTACAATGAGCAGTTCTTC. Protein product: CASSISPSSYNEQFF.